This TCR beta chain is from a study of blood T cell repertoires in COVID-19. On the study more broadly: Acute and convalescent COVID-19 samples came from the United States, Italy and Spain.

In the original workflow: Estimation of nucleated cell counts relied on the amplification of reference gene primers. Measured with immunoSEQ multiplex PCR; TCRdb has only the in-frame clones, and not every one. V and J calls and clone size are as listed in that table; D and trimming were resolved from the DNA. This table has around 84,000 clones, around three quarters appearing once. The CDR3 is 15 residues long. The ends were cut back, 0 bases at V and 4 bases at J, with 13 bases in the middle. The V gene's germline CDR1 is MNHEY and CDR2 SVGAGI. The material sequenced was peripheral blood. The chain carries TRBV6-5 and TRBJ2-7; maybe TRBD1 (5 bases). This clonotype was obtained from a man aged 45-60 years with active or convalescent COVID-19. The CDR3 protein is CASSYSSGAKYEQYF. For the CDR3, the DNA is TGTGCCAGCAGTTACTCGAGTGGGGCCAAATACGAGCAGTACTTC.